The 25 T cell receptor beta chains in this list originate from one sample, sequenced in a study of blood T cell repertoires in COVID-19. Some clones are missing from TCRdb's copy, which holds only in-frame ones; the method was immunoSEQ multiplex PCR. The sample includes around 450,000 clones, 75% to 90% of them seen just once. The sample was PBMCs or T cells enriched from blood (not recorded which). All receptors come from a young woman who had recovered from COVID-19.

The chain links TRBV7-9 to TRBJ2-1, with 8 bases identical to TRBD1. The trim removed 5 bases at V and 8 bases at J, leaving 8 bases unmatched. This CDR3 has 14 amino acids. The germline gives CDR1 SEHNR, CDR2 FQNEAQ (reference sequence). The CDR3, as DNA: TGTGCCAGCAGCCGCGTGAACAGGGGGGATGAGCAGTTCTTC. Protein sequence: CASSRVNRGDEQFF.

For this clone: A junction end diverges from the germline sequence, so it may reflect a read error. The chain is built from TRBV12-3 or TRBV12-4 and TRBJ2-7; D remains ambiguous. The CDR3 is 11 residues long. CDR3 bases: TGTGCCAGCAGCTTAGGGCACGAGCAGTACTTC. Its translation: CASSLGHEQYF.

The chain employs TRBV6-5 and TRBJ1-2; the D is unclear. The V gene's germline CDR1 is MNHEY and CDR2 SVGAGI. The CDR3 totals 12 residues. Between the trimmed V and J ends, which lost 8 bases and 7 bases, there was a span of 14 bases. DNA for the CDR3: TGTGCCAGCGAGATAGGGAGAAGTGGCTACACCTTC. Amino acid sequence: CASEIGRSGYTF.

V is TRBV15 and J is TRBJ2-2; 13 positions match TRBD2. The CDR3 contains 19 residues. Germline V gene lookup returns CDR1 LNHNV and CDR2 YYDKDF (reference sequence). Losses at the gene ends were 0 bases for V and 2 bases for J; bases not matched to a gene: 6. The CDR3 region has the DNA TGTGCCACCAGCAGAGATCTGGGACTAGCGGGGCCCAACACCGGGGAGCTGTTTTTT. Encoded protein: CATSRDLGLAGPNTGELFF.

The rearrangement uses TRBV19 and TRBJ2-7, with a possible D match to TRBD1 (5 bases). The germline V and J ends were trimmed by 5 bases and 4 bases, with 24 bases remaining between them. Germline V gene data show CDR1 as LNHDA and CDR2 as SQIVND (reference sequence). This CDR3 has 17 residues. Here the CDR3 DNA reads TGTGCCAGTAGTCCCCTATTAAGCCGGCCAGGGATGTACGAGCAGTACTTC. Translated: CASSPLLSRPGMYEQYF.

The chain combines TRBV7-9 with TRBJ1-4, with D possibly being TRBD1 (6 bases). Germline loops: CDR1 SEHNR, CDR2 FQNEAQ (reference sequence). V shed 6 bases and J shed 7 bases, with 12 bases lying between them. This CDR3 spans 13 amino acids. In DNA, the CDR3 is TGTGCCAGCAGTGGGACAATTCGTGAAAAACTGTTTTTT. Protein sequence: CASSGTIREKLFF.

The genes are TRBV11-2 and TRBJ1-3; TRBD1 matches at 7 bases. There are 14 residues in the CDR3. J lost 4 bases, V lost 5 bases, and 5 bases had no gene match. Germline CDR1 reads SGHAT; CDR2 reads FQNNGV. CDR3 amino acids: CASSLTGVGNTIYF. Written as DNA, the CDR3 is TGTGCCAGCAGCCTAACAGGGGTGGGAAACACCATATATTTT.

The chain carries TRBV24-1 and TRBJ2-7, with D perhaps TRBD1 (6 bases). Germline CDR1 reads KGHDR; CDR2 reads SFDVKD. This CDR3 contains 19 residues. V lost 5 bases and J lost 0, with 25 bases in between. The CDR3 loop is CATSGPSAPYRVSSYEQYF. In DNA, the CDR3 is TGTGCCACCAGTGGTCCTTCCGCCCCTTACAGGGTTAGCTCCTACGAGCAGTACTTC.

This clone was counted a single time. This CDR3 is CASSQTGGKEGYTF. CDR3 in DNA: TGTGCCAGTTCCCAAACGGGGGGGAAGGAAGGCTACACCTTC. This sequence joins TRBV19 and TRBJ1-2; D is possibly TRBD1 (5 bases). Deletions cut 8 bases from V and 8 bases from J, with 21 bases between. The CDR3 spans 14 residues. Germline-derived CDR1 and CDR2 are LNHDA and SQIVND (reference sequence).

CDR3 in amino acids: CASNPGQGLSGANVLTF. The DNA for the CDR3 is TGTGCCAGCAACCCGGGACAGGGACTCTCTGGGGCCAACGTCCTGACTTTC. V and J are TRBV6-2 or TRBV6-3 and TRBJ2-6; 9 bases are a match to TRBD1. V lost 7 bases and J lost 0; bases outside the gene matches: 7. This CDR3 contains 17 residues. In germline, CDR1 is MNHEY, CDR2 SVGEGT.

A remark on this clone: Other DNA sequences in the same sample also yield this CDR3. The chain links TRBV2 to TRBJ1-1; no firm D call. With 2 bases removed from V and 0 bases from J, the gap between germline ends came to 4 bases. CDR1 and CDR2 from the germline V gene are SNHLY and FYNNEI. The CDR3 is 13 amino acids. In DNA, the CDR3 is TGTGCCAGCAGTGAACAGGTGAACACTGAAGCTTTCTTT. Translated, it gives CASSEQVNTEAFF.

This chain connects TRBV3-1 (or the pseudogene TRBV3-2) to TRBJ1-1; TRBD1 matches 11 bases. Germline trimming cut 1 base from V and 7 bases from J; bases unmatched to any gene: 5. This CDR3 contains 15 residues. Germline-derived CDR1 and CDR2 are LGHDT and YNNKEL (reference sequence). For the CDR3, the DNA is TGTGCCAGCAGCCAAGGGGACAGGGGGTTTGATGAAGCTTTCTTT. Protein: CASSQGDRGFDEAFF.

The gene calls are TRBV10-3 and TRBJ2-3, with 9 nucleotides matching TRBD2. CDR1 and CDR2 from the germline V gene are ENHRY and SYGVKD. The CDR3 runs 15 residues. V was pared by 8 bases and J by 2 bases, with 8 bases of the junction left unmatched. DNA for the CDR3: TGTGCCATCGGCCCTGCGGGGGGGATCACAGATACGCAGTATTTT. It encodes CAIGPAGGITDTQYF.

This sequence joins TRBV5-4 and TRBJ2-5; a possible D gene is TRBD2 (6 bases). The CDR3 spans 12 residues. The V end was cut by 3 bases, the J end by 3 bases, with 6 bases between. Germline loops: CDR1 SGHNT, CDR2 YYREEE (reference sequence). Here the CDR3 reads CASSSGEETQYF. Here the CDR3 DNA reads TGTGCCAGCAGCTCGGGAGAAGAGACCCAGTACTTC.

The rearrangement links TRBV19 to TRBJ2-6; no clear D gene. CDR1 LNHDA and CDR2 SQIVND come from the germline V gene (reference sequence). The CDR3 contains 13 residues. The germline V and J ends were trimmed by 10 bases and 0 bases, with 7 bases remaining between them. CDR3 nucleotide sequence: TGTGCCACCCGTAGCTCTGGGGCCAACGTCCTGACTTTC. It specifies CATRSSGANVLTF.

This clone was found once. This chain connects TRBV3-1 (or the pseudogene TRBV3-2) to TRBJ1-3; no firm D call. Germline lookup yields CDR1 LGHDT and CDR2 YNNKEL (reference sequence). The CDR3 is 15 residues long. V was cut by 0 bases and J by 0 bases, with 6 bases left in between. CDR3 bases: TGTGCCAGCAGCCAAGACCTAACCTCTGGAAACACCATATATTTT. This sequence encodes CASSQDLTSGNTIYF.

This clone was picked up one time. This rearrangement joins TRBV5-1 to TRBJ2-1; possibly TRBD2 for D (5 bases). The CDR3 has 14 amino acids. The ends were cut back, 4 bases at V and 5 bases at J, with 13 bases in the middle. CDR1 is SGHRS and CDR2 is YFSETQ in the germline V gene. CDR3 nucleotide sequence: TGCGCCAGCAGCCCGCGCAGCGGAGACAATGAGCAGTTCTTC. Its protein is CASSPRSGDNEQFF. The variable domain in full, with the rest retrieved from reference TRBV5-1 and TRBJ2-1, is KAGVTQTPRYLIKTRGQQVTLSCSPISGHRSVSWYQQTPGQGLQFLFEYFSETQRNKGNFPGRFSGRQFSNSRSEMNVSTLELGDSALYLCASSPRSGDNEQFFGPGTRLTVL.

The genes are TRBV7-6 and TRBJ2-1; D is possibly TRBD2 (5 bases). The V end lost 4 bases, the J end lost 7 bases, and 17 bases lay between the germline ends. Per the germline V gene, CDR1 is SGHVS and CDR2 is FNYEAQ. The CDR3 has 15 residues. CDR3 sequence (DNA): TGTGCCAGCAGCTCCGGGATTCCCGCTGGGAATGAGCAGTTCTTC. This encodes CASSSGIPAGNEQFF.

The CDR3: CASSLNGGARYGYTF. The CDR3 nucleotides read TGTGCCAGCAGTTTAAACGGGGGGGCTCGCTATGGCTACACCTTC. The genes are TRBV27 and TRBJ1-2, with D perhaps matching TRBD1 (6 bases). V lost 2 bases, J lost 4 bases, and 14 bases lay in between. Germline lookup yields CDR1 MNHEY and CDR2 SMNVEV (reference sequence). This CDR3 comprises 15 residues.

The chain is built from TRBV7-2 and TRBJ2-7; 9 bases agree with TRBD2. This CDR3 spans 15 amino acids. After removal of 2 bases from V and 4 bases from J, the junction contained 6 bases not matched to a gene. Germline V gene sequence: CDR1 SGHTA, CDR2 FQGNSA. CDR3 nucleotides: TGTGCCAGCAGCTTAAGGAGCGGGGGGCGTTACGAGCAGTACTTC. Translation: CASSLRSGGRYEQYF.

Notes on this clone: Mismatch with germline at one junction end may stem from a read error. The chain has TRBV5-1 and TRBJ1-1; TRBD1 aligns across 8 bases. Germline CDR1 SGHRS, CDR2 YFSETQ. CDR3 length: 12 amino acids. The CDR3 spells CASSLETGEDFF. The CDR3 nucleotides are TGCGCCAGCAGCTTGGAGACAGGGGAAGATTTCTTT.

The V gene is TRBV19, the J gene TRBJ2-6; D is ambiguous. The CDR3 covers 15 residues. Between the trimmed V and J ends, which lost 7 bases and 1 base, there was a span of 11 bases. Germline-derived CDR1 and CDR2 are LNHDA and SQIVND (reference sequence). As DNA, the CDR3 is TGTGCCAGTACCCCTATTGCTTCTGGGGCCAACGTCCTGACTTTC. It yields the protein CASTPIASGANVLTF.

J is TRBJ1-1 and V is TRBV7-6, with D unresolved. This CDR3 is 13 amino acids long. The V and J ends lost 1 base and 3 bases respectively, with 6 bases between them. CDR1 SGHVS and CDR2 FNYEAQ come from the germline V gene. CDR3 loop: CASSLGVDTEAFF. CDR3 nucleotides: TGTGCCAGCAGCTTAGGAGTGGACACTGAAGCTTTCTTT.

CDR3 in DNA: TGTGCCAGCAGCCAACGGGGAAGCTCCTACAATGAGCAGTTCTTC. Its protein product is CASSQRGSSYNEQFF. The chain recombines TRBV13 with TRBJ2-1, with a weak D call TRBD2 (5 bases). CDR1 and CDR2 (germline): PRHDT, FYEKMQ (reference sequence). Trimming took off 5 bases at V and 0 bases at J, with 11 bases between the two ends. The CDR3 sequence is 15 residues long. Full variable domain (rest looked up from reference TRBV13 and TRBJ2-1): AAGVIQSPRHLIKEKRETATLKCYPIPRHDTVYWYQQGPGQDPQFLISFYEKMQSDKGSIPDRFSAQQFSDYHSELNMSSLELGDSALYFCASSQRGSSYNEQFFGPGTRLTVL.

The J gene is TRBJ2-7, the V gene TRBV27; D gene unclear. The germline CDR1 and CDR2 sequences are MNHEY and SMNVEV (reference sequence). V lost 5 bases, J lost 0 bases, and 17 bases lay in between. The CDR3 loop spans 16 amino acids. This CDR3 reads CASSEPQYRDSYEQYF. The CDR3 DNA sequence: TGTGCCAGCAGTGAACCTCAATACAGAGACTCCTACGAGCAGTACTTC.